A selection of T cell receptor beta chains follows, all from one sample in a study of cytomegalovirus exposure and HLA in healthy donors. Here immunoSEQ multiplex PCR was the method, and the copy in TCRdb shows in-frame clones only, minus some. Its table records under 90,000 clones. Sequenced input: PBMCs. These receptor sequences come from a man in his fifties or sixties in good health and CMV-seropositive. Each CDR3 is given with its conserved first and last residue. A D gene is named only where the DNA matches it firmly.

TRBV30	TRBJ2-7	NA	TGTGCCTGGAGTGTACAGGGATTAGAGCAGTACTTC	CAWSVQGLEQYF
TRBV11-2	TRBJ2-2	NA	TGTGCCAGCAGCTTAGGGTTCCGGGGAGGAAGGGCCGGGGAGCTGTTTTTT	CASSLGFRGGRAGELFF
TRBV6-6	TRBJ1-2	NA	TGTGCCAGCAGCGACGGGGGCTACACCTTC	CASSDGGYTF
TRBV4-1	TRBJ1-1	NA	TGCGCCAGCAGCCAAGAAGGGTTAGTGGGGCTTGGGTGGGCTGAAGCTTTCTTT	CASSQEGLVGLGWAEAFF
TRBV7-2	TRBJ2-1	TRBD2	TGTGCCAGCAGCTTAGATCATATGGTGCTAGCGGGAAGCGATGAGCAGTTCTTC	CASSLDHMVLAGSDEQFF
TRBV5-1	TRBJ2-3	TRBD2	TGCGCCAGCAGCTTGGCCGCGGGGGATGGTACGCAGTATTTT	CASSLAAGDGTQYF
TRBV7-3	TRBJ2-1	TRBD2	TGTGCCAGCAGCATACTAGCGGGAGGGCCATATGAGCAGTTCTTC	CASSILAGGPYEQFF
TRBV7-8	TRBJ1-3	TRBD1	TGTGCCAGCAGCTTAGCTACGGCCGGGACAGGCTCTGGAAACACCATATATTTT	CASSLATAGTGSGNTIYF
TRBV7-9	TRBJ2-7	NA	TGTGCCAGCAGCTTACAGGAGGGCGAGCAGTACTTC	CASSLQEGEQYF
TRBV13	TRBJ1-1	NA	TGTGCCAGCAGCTTACAATCGGGGGAGAAAGCTTTCTTT	CASSLQSGEKAFF
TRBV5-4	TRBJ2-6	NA	TGTGCCAGCACCTTACCTGGTGGCCGCTCTGGGGCCAACGTCCTGACTTTC	CASTLPGGRSGANVLTF
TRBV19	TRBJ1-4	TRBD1	TGTGCCAGTAGTGTGGCAGGGGGAGAAAAACTGTTTTTT	CASSVAGGEKLFF
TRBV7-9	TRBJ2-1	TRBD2	TGTGCCAGCAGCCACGGACTAGCGGGGACAGACAATGAGCAGTTCTTC	CASSHGLAGTDNEQFF
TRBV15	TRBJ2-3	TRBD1	TGTGCCACCAGCCAGGGGGCTCGCACAGATACGCAGTATTTT	CATSQGARTDTQYF
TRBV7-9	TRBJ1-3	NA	TGTGCCAGCAGCTGGGCCGTGGGGCTCGGAAACACCATATATTTT	CASSWAVGLGNTIYF
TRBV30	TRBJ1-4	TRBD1	TGTGCCTCCCCGGGACAGGGGGCGACTAATGAAAAACTGTTTTTT	CASPGQGATNEKLFF
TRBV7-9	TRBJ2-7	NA	TGTGCCAGCAGCTCCCAAAGAGGGCGTTACGAGCAGTACTTC	CASSSQRGRYEQYF
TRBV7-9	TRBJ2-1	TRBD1	TGTGCCACCGGACAGGGGGCGGGGAATGAGCAGTTCTTC	CATGQGAGNEQFF
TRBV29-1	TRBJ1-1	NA	TGCAGCGCCCACAGGGCCACTGAAGCTTTCTTT	CSAHRATEAFF
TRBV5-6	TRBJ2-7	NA	TGTGCCAGCAGCTTCAACGGGAGAGACTACGAGCAGTACTTC	CASSFNGRDYEQYF
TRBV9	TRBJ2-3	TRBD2	TGTGCCAGCAGCGTTACTAGCGGGAGAATGACAGATACGCAGTATTTT	CASSVTSGRMTDTQYF
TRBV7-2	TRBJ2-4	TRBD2	TGTGCCAGCAGCCGCGGACTAGCGGAAAACATTCAGTACTTC	CASSRGLAENIQYF
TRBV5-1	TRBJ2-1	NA	TGCGCCAGCAGCTTGGGACAGTCATACAATGAGCAGTTCTTC	CASSLGQSYNEQFF
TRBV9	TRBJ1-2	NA	TGTGCCAGCAGCGTATCGGCAGGGTTGGACGGCTACACCTTC	CASSVSAGLDGYTF
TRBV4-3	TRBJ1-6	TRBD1	TGCGCCAGCAGCCAAGAACCCACAGGGGGCCGGACACCCCTCCACTTT	CASSQEPTGGRTPLHF
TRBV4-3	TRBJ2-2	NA	TGCGCCAGCAGCCAAGATCGGACTAGGGAGCTGTTTTTT	CASSQDRTRELFF
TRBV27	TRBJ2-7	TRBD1	TGTGCCAGCCGTCCGACAGGGGGCGAGCAGTACTTC	CASRPTGGEQYF
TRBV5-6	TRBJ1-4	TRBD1	TGTGCCAGCAGCCTCCAACAGGGGGGTTGGGAAAAACTGTTTTTT	CASSLQQGGWEKLFF
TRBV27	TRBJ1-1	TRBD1	TGTGCCAGCAGTTCAGGGGGCACTGAAGCTTTCTTT	CASSSGGTEAFF
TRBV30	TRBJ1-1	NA	TGTGCCTGGAGTGTACTAACCACTGAAGCTTTCTTT	CAWSVLTTEAFF
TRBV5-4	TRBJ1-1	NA	TGTGCCAGCAGCTTGGTCATGAACACTGAAGCTTTCTTT	CASSLVMNTEAFF
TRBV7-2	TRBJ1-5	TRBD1	TGTGCCAGCAGCCTTGGGACAGGGAATCAGCCCCAGCATTTT	CASSLGTGNQPQHF
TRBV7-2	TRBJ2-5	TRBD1	TGTGCCAGCAGCCCCGGACAGGGGGAGACCCAGTACTTC	CASSPGQGETQYF
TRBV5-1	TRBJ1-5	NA	TGCGCCAGCAGCTTCAGGGGATCTCAGCCCCAGCATTTT	CASSFRGSQPQHF
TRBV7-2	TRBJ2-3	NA	TGTGCCAGCAGCCCCCAAACCGGGACATCCACAGATACGCAGTATTTT	CASSPQTGTSTDTQYF
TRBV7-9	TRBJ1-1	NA	TGTGCCAGCAGCTTTGAGGGGGACACTGAAGATTTCTTT	CASSFEGDTEDFF
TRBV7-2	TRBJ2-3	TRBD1	TGTGCCAGCAGCCCCGACAGGGGGCCGCCAGATACGCAGTATTTT	CASSPDRGPPDTQYF
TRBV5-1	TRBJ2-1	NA	TGCGCCAGCAGCTTTGTTAGTTTTCGGGGTCCCCCTTCCTACAATGAGCAGTTCTTC	CASSFVSFRGPPSYNEQFF
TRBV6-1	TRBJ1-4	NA	TGTGCCAGCACCCCCTCGATAGGGGCGAAGTTTTTT	CASTPSIGAKFF
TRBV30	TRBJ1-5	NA	TGTGCCTGGAGTGGGACAAGCCTTAACAAGCCCCAGCATTTT	CAWSGTSLNKPQHF
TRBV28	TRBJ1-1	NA	TGTGCCAGCGGGTTGAACAGGGCGAACACTGAAGCTTTCTTT	CASGLNRANTEAFF
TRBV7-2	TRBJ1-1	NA	TGTGCCAGCAGCCCCCCCCCTATGAACACTGAAGCTTTCTTT	CASSPPPMNTEAFF
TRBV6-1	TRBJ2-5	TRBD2	TGTGCCAGCAGTGCCCACCAGGGACTAGCGGGAAGTGTACAAGAGACCCAGTACTTC	CASSAHQGLAGSVQETQYF
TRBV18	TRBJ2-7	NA	TGTGCCAGCTCACCAGACAGATCCTACGAGCAGTACTTC	CASSPDRSYEQYF
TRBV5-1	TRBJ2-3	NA	TGCGCCAGCAGCCCCGAAAGCGGCGATACGCAGTATTTT	CASSPESGDTQYF
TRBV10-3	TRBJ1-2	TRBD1	TGTGCCACAGGGACAGTTCTCTATGGCTACACCTTC	CATGTVLYGYTF
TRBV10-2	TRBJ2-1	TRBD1	TGCGCCAGCTCCCTAGACAGGGGTGAGCAGTTCTTC	CASSLDRGEQFF
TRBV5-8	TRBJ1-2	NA	TGTGCCAGCAGCTTACCGACAGTTCGCACCTTC	CASSLPTVRTF
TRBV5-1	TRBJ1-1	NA	TGCGCCAGCAGCTTGGGCACCCTAAACACTGAAGCTTTCTTT	CASSLGTLNTEAFF
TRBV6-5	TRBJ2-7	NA	TGTGCCAGCAGCCCCAGGGTGGCCTACGAGCAGTACTTC	CASSPRVAYEQYF
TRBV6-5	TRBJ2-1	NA	TGTGCCAGCAGTTACTCCAGCGTCTCCTACAATGAGCAGTTCTTC	CASSYSSVSYNEQFF
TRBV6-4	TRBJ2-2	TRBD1	TGTGCCAGCAGCGGACAGGGAGCGGCCGGGGAGCTGTTTTTT	CASSGQGAAGELFF
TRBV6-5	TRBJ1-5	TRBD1	TGTGCCAGCAGTTCCACGGGACAGGGGTGGGATCAGCCCCAGCATTTT	CASSSTGQGWDQPQHF
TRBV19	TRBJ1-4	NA	TGTGCCAGTAGTCCCGGACAAACGAATGAAAAACTGTTTTTT	CASSPGQTNEKLFF